The rows below give T cell receptor beta chains drawn from one sample of a study of tumor-infiltrating lymphocytes in primary liver carcinoma. TCRdb used MiXCR to reprocess the multiplex PCR reads, holding one entry per CDR3 protein. This table holds approximately 320,000 distinct CDR3 sequences, 45% to 70% found once. Sequenced: peripheral blood. The receptors originated from a woman under 40 with primary liver carcinoma and hepatitis B virus infection. CDR3s include the opening cysteine and the closing phenylalanine or tryptophan. Each record gives: J gene, V gene, CDR3 protein.

TRBJ2-2 | TRBV6-5 | CASSCGRTSTGELFF
TRBJ1-6 | TRBV12-3/TRBV12-4 | CASSAQGELNSPLHF
TRBJ2-2 | TRBV6-5 | CASSFIRSDPTNTGELFF
TRBJ1-4 | TRBV14 | CASSPRQAPNEKLFF
TRBJ2-1 | TRBV7-9 | CASSPSGEQFF
TRBJ2-3 | TRBV11-2 | CAGSLDLAGVVTDTRYF
TRBJ2-2 | TRBV18 | CASSPRQGAGELFF
TRBJ2-7 | TRBV11-2 | CASSFLLDYEQGF
TRBJ2-1 | TRBV4-1 | CASSHPRRTSVHNEQFF
TRBJ2-1 | TRBV5-6 | CASSFSGTSNEQFF
TRBJ2-7 | TRBV11-3 | CARSLGRQNYEQYF
TRBJ2-5 | TRBV28 | CASSLSKDSGGQETQYF
TRBJ2-1 | TRBV12-5 | CASGPLQGYNEQFF
TRBJ2-4 | TRBV6-2/TRBV6-3 | CASLLIAKNIQYF
TRBJ2-5 | TRBV11-3 | CASRIGLAGIQKAQYF
TRBJ2-6 | TRBV4-1 | CASSPPSSGANALTF
TRBJ2-5 | TRBV9 | CASSVDGQGRETQYF
TRBJ2-3 | TRBV6-2/TRBV6-3 | CATKVLRSTDTQYF
TRBJ2-7 | TRBV12-5 | CASAPGTVYEQYF
NA | TRBV6-2/TRBV6-3 | CASSAMGGPRPQYF
TRBJ2-1 | TRBV11-2 | CASSLDLDNEHFF
TRBJ1-1 | TRBV11-1 | CASSLGSGTGNAFF
TRBJ2-3 | TRBV7-9 | CASSYPEGTQYF
TRBJ2-4 | TRBV4-3 | CASGPGDRGDNIQYF
TRBJ2-1 | TRBV29-1 | CSVEATSYNEQFF
TRBJ1-3 | TRBV30 | CASSTEAGNTIYF
TRBJ2-5 | TRBV5-4 | CASSLDGSPETQYF
TRBJ1-4 | TRBV7-9 | CANSSTSTGTGTNNEKLFF
TRBJ2-7 | TRBV4-3 | CASSQDFDRGRATGYEQYF
TRBJ2-1 | TRBV29-1 | CSVASTRYIEQFF
TRBJ2-7 | TRBV6-5 | CASSPTEGIGSYEQYF
TRBJ1-2 | TRBV12-3/TRBV12-4 | CAISLRGAGGYTF
TRBJ2-3 | TRBV5-1 | CASSTGTSGTSTDTQYF
TRBJ2-1 | TRBV12-3/TRBV12-4 | CASITLGANEQFF
TRBJ1-2 | TRBV5-1 | CASSRDTRYGYTF
TRBJ2-1 | TRBV11-1 | CTSSLGQGGNEQFF
TRBJ1-1 | TRBV7-9 | CASSPGQGGLNTEAFF
TRBJ2-6 | TRBV6-1 | CASSEAGGTGANVLTF
TRBJ2-7 | TRBV6-7 | CASSYMLFRDRALYEQYF
TRBJ2-7 | TRBV10-3 | CAISASLGSSFSYEQYF
TRBJ2-1 | TRBV6-6 | CASSSSTTGFRFSEQFF
TRBJ2-3 | TRBV7-2 | CASSLFGLATSTDTQYF
TRBJ2-4 | TRBV11-2 | CASRPTPRGRINVQYF
TRBJ2-1 | TRBV11-2 | CASSTTSPTHYNEQFF
TRBJ2-7 | TRBV7-9 | CASEEQYF
TRBJ2-6 | TRBV12-3/TRBV12-4 | CASSRTVSEANVLTF